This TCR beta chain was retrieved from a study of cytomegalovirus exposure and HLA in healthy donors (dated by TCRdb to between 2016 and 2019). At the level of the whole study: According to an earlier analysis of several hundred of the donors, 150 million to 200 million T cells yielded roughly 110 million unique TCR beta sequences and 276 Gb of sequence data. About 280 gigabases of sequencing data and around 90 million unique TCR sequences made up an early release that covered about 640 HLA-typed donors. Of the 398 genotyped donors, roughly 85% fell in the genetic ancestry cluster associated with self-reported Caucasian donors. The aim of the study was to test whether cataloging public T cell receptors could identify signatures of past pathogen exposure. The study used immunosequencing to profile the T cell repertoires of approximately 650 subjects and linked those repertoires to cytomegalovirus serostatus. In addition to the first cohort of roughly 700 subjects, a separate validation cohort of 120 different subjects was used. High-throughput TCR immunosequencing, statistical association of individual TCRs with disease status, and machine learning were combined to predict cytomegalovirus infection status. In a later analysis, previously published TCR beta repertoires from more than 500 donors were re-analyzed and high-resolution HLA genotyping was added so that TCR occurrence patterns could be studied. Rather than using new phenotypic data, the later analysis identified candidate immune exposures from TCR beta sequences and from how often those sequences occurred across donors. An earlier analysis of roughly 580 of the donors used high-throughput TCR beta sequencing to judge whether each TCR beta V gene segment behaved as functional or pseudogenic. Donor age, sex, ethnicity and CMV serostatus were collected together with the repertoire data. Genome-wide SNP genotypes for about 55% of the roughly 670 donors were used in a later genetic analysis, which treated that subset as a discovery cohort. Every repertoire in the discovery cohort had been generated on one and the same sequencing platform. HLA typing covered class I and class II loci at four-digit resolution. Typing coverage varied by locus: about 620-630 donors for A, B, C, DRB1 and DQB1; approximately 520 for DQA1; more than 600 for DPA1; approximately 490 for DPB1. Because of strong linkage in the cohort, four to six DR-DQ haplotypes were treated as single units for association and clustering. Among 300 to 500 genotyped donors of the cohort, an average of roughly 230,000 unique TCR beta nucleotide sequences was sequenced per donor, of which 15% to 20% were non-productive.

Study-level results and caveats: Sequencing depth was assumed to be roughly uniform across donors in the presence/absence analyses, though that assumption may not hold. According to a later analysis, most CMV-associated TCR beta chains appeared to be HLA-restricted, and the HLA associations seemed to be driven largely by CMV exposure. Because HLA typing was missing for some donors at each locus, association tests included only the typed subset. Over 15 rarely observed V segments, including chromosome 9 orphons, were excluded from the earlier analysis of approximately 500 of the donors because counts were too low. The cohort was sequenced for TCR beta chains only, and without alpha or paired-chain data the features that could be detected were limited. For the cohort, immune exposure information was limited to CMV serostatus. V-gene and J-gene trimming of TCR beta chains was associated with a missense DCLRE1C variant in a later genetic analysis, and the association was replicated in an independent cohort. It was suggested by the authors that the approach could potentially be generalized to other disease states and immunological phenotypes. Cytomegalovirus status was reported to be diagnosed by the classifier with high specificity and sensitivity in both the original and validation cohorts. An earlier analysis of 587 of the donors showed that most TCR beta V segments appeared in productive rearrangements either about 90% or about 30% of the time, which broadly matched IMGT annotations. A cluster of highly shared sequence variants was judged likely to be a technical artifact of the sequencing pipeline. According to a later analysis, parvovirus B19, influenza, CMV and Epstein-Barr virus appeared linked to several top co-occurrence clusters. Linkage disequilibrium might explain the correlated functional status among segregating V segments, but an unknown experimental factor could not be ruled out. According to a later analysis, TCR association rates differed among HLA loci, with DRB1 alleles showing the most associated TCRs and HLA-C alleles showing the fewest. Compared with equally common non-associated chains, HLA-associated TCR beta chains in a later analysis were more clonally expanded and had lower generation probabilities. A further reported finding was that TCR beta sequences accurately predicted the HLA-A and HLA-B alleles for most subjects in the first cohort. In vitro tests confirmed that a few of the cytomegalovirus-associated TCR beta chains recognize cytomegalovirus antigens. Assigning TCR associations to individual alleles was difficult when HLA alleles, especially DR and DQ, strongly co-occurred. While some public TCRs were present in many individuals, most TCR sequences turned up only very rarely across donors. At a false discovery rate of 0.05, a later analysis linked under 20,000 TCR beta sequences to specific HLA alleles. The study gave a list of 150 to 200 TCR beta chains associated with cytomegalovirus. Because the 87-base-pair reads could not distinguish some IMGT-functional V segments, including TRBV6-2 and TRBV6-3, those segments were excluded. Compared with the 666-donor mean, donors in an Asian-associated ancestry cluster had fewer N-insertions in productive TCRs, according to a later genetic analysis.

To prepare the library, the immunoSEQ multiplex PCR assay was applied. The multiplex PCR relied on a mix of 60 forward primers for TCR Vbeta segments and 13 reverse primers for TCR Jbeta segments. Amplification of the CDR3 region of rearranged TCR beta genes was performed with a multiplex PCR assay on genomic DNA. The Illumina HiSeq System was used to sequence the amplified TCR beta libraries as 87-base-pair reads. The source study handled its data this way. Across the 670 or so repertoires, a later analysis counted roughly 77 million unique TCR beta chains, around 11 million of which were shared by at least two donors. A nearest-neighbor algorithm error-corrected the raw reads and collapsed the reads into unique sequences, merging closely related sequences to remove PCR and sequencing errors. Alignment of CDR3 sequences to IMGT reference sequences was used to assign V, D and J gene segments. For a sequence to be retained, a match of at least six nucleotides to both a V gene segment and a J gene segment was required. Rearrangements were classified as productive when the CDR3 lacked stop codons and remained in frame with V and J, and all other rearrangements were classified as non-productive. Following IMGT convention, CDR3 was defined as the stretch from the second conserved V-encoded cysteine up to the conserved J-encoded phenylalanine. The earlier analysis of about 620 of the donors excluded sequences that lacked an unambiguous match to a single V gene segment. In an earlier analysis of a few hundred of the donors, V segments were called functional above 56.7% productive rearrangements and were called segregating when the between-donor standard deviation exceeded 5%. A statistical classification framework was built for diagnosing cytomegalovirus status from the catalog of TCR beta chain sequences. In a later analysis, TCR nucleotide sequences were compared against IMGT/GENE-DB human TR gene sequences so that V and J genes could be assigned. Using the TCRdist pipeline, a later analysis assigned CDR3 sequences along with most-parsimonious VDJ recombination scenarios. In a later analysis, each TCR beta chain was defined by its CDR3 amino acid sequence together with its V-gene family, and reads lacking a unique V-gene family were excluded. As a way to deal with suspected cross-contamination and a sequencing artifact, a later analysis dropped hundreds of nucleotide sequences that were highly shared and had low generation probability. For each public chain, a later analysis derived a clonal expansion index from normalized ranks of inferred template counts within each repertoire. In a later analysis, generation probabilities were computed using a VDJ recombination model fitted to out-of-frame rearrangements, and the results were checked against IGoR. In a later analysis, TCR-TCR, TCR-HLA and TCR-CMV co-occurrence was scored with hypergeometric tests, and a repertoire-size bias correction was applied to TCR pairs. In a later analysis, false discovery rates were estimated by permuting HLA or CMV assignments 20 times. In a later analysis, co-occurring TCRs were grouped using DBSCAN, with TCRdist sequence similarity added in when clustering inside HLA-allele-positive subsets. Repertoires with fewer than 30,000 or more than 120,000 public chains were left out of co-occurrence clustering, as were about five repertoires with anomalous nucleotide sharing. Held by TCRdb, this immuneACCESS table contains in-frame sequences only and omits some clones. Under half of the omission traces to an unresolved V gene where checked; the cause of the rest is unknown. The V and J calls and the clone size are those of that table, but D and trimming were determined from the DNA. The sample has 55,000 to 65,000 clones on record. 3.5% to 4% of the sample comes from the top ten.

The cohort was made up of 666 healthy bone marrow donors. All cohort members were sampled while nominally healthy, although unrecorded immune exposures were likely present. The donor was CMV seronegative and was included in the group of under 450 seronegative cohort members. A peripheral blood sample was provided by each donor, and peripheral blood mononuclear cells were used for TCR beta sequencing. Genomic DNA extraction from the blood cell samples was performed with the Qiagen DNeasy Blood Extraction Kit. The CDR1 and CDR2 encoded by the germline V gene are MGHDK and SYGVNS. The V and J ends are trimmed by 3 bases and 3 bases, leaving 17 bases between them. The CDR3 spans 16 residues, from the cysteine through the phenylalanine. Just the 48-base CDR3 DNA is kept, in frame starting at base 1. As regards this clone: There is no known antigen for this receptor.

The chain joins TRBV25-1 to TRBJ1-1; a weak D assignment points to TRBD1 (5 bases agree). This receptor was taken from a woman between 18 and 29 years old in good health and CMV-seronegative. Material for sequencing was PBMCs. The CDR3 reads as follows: CASSDGAGRGDTEAFF. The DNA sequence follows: TGTGCCAGCAGTGATGGGGCAGGCCGAGGTGACACTGAAGCTTTCTTT.